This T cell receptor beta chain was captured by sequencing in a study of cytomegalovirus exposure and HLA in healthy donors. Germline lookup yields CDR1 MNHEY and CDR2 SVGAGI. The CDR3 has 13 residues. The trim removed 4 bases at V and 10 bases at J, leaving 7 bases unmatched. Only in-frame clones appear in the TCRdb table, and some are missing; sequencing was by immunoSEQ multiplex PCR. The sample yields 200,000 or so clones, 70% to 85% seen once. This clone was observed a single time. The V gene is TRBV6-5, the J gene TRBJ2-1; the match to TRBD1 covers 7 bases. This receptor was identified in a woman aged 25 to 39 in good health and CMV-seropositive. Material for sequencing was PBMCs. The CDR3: CASSFPPTGEQFF. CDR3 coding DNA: TGTGCCAGCAGTTTCCCCCCGACAGGGGAGCAGTTCTTC.